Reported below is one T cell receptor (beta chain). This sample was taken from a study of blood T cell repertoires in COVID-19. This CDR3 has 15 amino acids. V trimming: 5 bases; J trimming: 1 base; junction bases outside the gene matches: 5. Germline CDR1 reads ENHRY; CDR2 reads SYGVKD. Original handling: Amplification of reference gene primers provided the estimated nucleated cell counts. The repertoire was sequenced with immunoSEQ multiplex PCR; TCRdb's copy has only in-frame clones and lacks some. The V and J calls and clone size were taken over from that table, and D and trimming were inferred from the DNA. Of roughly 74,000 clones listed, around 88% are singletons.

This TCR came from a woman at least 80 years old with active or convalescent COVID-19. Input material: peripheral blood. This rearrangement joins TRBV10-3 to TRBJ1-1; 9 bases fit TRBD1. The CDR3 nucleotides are TGTGCCATCAGTCAGCCGGACAGGGGGAACACTGAAGCTTTCTTT. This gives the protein CAISQPDRGNTEAFF.